These T cell receptor beta chains were read from a single sample in a study of T cells after yellow fever vaccination. One entry per CDR3 protein, called by TCRdb with MiXCR from the 5' RACE reads. The data show around 330,000 distinct CDR3 sequences, roughly 3.5% seen once. Material: PBMCs, obtained on the day of the yellow fever booster vaccination. All receptors derive from a man between 18 and 29 years old who received the YFV17D yellow fever vaccine. Each CDR3 is given with its conserved first and last residue. The D gene is left open where the match is weak. Part of the rows lack a size; the others show once, few, many or a class for expanded clones.

clone size | J gene | D gene | V gene | CDR3 DNA | CDR3 protein
many | TRBJ1-6 | . | TRBV7-2 | TGTGCCAGCAGCCGGTCGGGGCCTAATTCACCCCTCCACTTT | CASSRSGPNSPLHF
many | TRBJ2-2 | . | TRBV30 | TGTGCCTGGAGTGTCGGGGGTGAGACCGGGGAGCTGTTTTTT | CAWSVGGETGELFF
few | TRBJ2-3 | TRBD2 | TRBV6-6 | TGTGCCAGCATCAGAACTAGCGGGGGGGCCCCAGATACGCAGTATTTT | CASIRTSGGAPDTQYF
. | TRBJ1-2 | . | TRBV12-3/TRBV12-4 | TGTGCCAGCAGTTTAGGAACCAACCGTAACTATGGCTACACCTTC | CASSLGTNRNYGYTF
many | TRBJ2-5 | . | TRBV3-1 | TGTGCCAGCAGCCAAGAAAGTGAGACCCAGTACTTC | CASSQESETQYF
. | TRBJ2-3 | TRBD1 | TRBV11-2 | TGTGCCAGCAGCTTAGGGCTGGACAGGGGGAGGAGGTTTGAGGCTGGCCCAGATACGCAGTATTTT | CASSLGLDRGRRFEAGPDTQYF
many | TRBJ2-1 | TRBD2 | TRBV7-9 | TGTGCCAGCAGCGGACTAGCGCGCGACAATGAGCAGTTCTTC | CASSGLARDNEQFF
few | TRBJ1-6 | . | TRBV7-2 | TGTGCCAGCAGCTTAGCCCCAGGCCCGAATTCACCCCTCCACTTT | CASSLAPGPNSPLHF
many | TRBJ2-3 | . | TRBV7-3 | TGTGCCAGCAGCTTAAAGAATACAGATACGCAGTATTTT | CASSLKNTDTQYF
many | TRBJ2-2 | TRBD1 | TRBV5-1 | TGCGCCAGCAGCCCTCGGACAGGGAACACCGGGGAGCTGTTTTTT | CASSPRTGNTGELFF
many | TRBJ1-1 | . | TRBV5-1 | TGCGCCAGCAGCTCCTTGGGCCCCGCGAACACTGAAGCTTTCTTT | CASSSLGPANTEAFF
many | TRBJ1-4 | . | TRBV5-1 | TGCGCCAGCAGCTACTCATACAACACAGGCGAAAAACTGTTTTTT | CASSYSYNTGEKLFF
few | TRBJ1-1 | . | TRBV6-5 | TGTGCCAGCAGTTACAGTTATGGGACTGAAGCTTTCTTT | CASSYSYGTEAFF
few | TRBJ2-7 | TRBD1 | TRBV5-4 | TGTGCCAGCAGCTTGGGGGACAGCGCCTACGAGCAGTACTTC | CASSLGDSAYEQYF
few | TRBJ2-7 | . | TRBV4-3 | TGCGCCAGCAGCCCCCTGTCGGGGGTGCACGAGCAGTACTTC | CASSPLSGVHEQYF
few | TRBJ2-3 | . | TRBV12-3/TRBV12-4 | TGTGCCAGCAGTCGGTCGGGGTATCAACTGGACACAGATACGCAGTATTTT | CASSRSGYQLDTDTQYF
many | TRBJ2-1 | TRBD1 | TRBV20-1 | TGCAGTGCAAGGACAGGGGGGAGCTCCTACAATGAGCAGTTCTTC | CSARTGGSSYNEQFF
. | TRBJ1-6 | . | TRBV19 | TGTGCCAGTAAAGCGGACGGAGATTCACCCCTCCACTTT | CASKADGDSPLHF
many | TRBJ1-2 | . | TRBV20-1 | TGCAGTGCTAGAGAAGACACCAGCTATGGCTACACCTTC | CSAREDTSYGYTF
. | TRBJ2-1 | TRBD2 | TRBV29-1 | TGCAGCGTTACCAGGGAGGGTGAGCAGTTCTTC | CSVTREGEQFF
many | TRBJ2-5 | TRBD2 | TRBV12-5 | TGTGCTAGTGGTTTCTCCCCCGCCAGCGGGAGACAAGAGACCCAGTACTTC | CASGFSPASGRQETQYF
many | TRBJ1-5 | . | TRBV12-3/TRBV12-4 | TGTGCCAGCAGAACTTCGACTGGGGTTAGCAATCAGCCCCAGCATTTT | CASRTSTGVSNQPQHF
many | TRBJ2-3 | . | TRBV29-1 | TGCAGCGTTGAAGGACTAGTTTCGTATTTT | CSVEGLVSYF
many | TRBJ1-2 | TRBD1 | TRBV5-1 | TGCGCCAGCAGCCCGACAGGGGTACATGGCTACACCTTC | CASSPTGVHGYTF
. | TRBJ1-2 | . | TRBV6-5 | TGTGCCAGCAGTTGGGGGTCCGGGGGCAATGGCTACACCTTC | CASSWGSGGNGYTF
few | TRBJ2-5 | TRBD1 | TRBV20-1 | TGCAGTGCTAGCGGGACAGGGGGAGGTAAAGCTAAAGAGACCCAGTACTTC | CSASGTGGGKAKETQYF
. | TRBJ1-5 | . | TRBV27 | TGTGCCAGCAGGGCACAGGGAGGGGGTCAGCCCCAGCATTTT | CASRAQGGGQPQHF
many | TRBJ2-1 | TRBD2 | TRBV4-3 | TGCGCCAGCAGCCCCATCACTAGCGGGGGGACGCATGAGCAGTTCTTC | CASSPITSGGTHEQFF
. | TRBJ1-4 | . | TRBV7-2 | TGTGCCAGCAGCTTAAGGGCTAATGAAAAACTGTTTTTT | CASSLRANEKLFF
. | TRBJ2-3 | . | TRBV3-1 | TGTGCCAGCAGCCAAGATGTGTTCACAGATACGCAGTATTTT | CASSQDVFTDTQYF
few | TRBJ2-7 | TRBD1 | TRBV28 | TGTGCCAGCAGTCTGGACAGGGGAGGGGCCTACGAGCAGTACTTC | CASSLDRGGAYEQYF
few | TRBJ2-1 | TRBD2 | TRBV6-5 | TGTGCCAGCACCTCGACTAGCGGGGGGCGGAATGAGCAGTTCTTC | CASTSTSGGRNEQFF
few | TRBJ1-1 | . | TRBV7-9 | TGTGCCAGCAGCTTAGTTTCAGGCGGAGCTTTCTTT | CASSLVSGGAFF
. | TRBJ1-6 | TRBD1 | TRBV7-2 | TGTGCCAGCAGCCCAAGGGACAGGGATTTAAATTCACCCCTCCACTTT | CASSPRDRDLNSPLHF
few | TRBJ2-5 | . | TRBV24-1 | TGTGCCACCAGCCGGGACTTTCGGACCCAGTACTTC | CATSRDFRTQYF
few | TRBJ1-1 | TRBD1 | TRBV5-4 | TGTGCCAGCAGCGAGGGGACAGGGAGAAACACTGAAGCTTTCTTT | CASSEGTGRNTEAFF
many | TRBJ2-1 | TRBD1 | TRBV10-3 | TGTGCCATCAGTGAGTCGAAAGGGGGCGGCGAGCAGTTCTTC | CAISESKGGGEQFF
few | TRBJ1-4 | . | TRBV10-3 | TGTGCCATCAGTGAGTCGAGACAGACTAATGAAAAACTGTTTTTT | CAISESRQTNEKLFF
. | TRBJ1-5 | TRBD1 | TRBV7-2 | TGTGCCAGCAGCTTGTCAGGGGGCCGGAGTAATCAGCCCCAGCATTTT | CASSLSGGRSNQPQHF
many | TRBJ2-7 | TRBD1 | TRBV7-3 | TGTGCCAGCAGCTGGGGACAGGGCTACGAGCAGTACTTC | CASSWGQGYEQYF
. | TRBJ1-2 | . | TRBV28 | TGTGCCAGCAGTTTGGACGGACCGGGTAACTATGGCTACACCTTC | CASSLDGPGNYGYTF
many | TRBJ1-5 | . | TRBV5-6 | TGTGCCAGCAGCGGGGCAGGGGGCAATCAGCCCCAGCATTTT | CASSGAGGNQPQHF
many | TRBJ1-1 | . | TRBV7-9 | TGTGCCAGCAGCTTAGCTGTCATAGGGGAAAGGTTAAACACTGAAGCTTTCTTT | CASSLAVIGERLNTEAFF
. | TRBJ1-1 | . | TRBV9 | TGTGCCAGCAAAGGGAGCCTCGGGACTGAAGCTTTCTTT | CASKGSLGTEAFF
many | TRBJ2-5 | . | TRBV20-1 | TGCAGTGCTAGAGATGTCGAGACGGGGCAAGAGACCCAGTACTTC | CSARDVETGQETQYF
many | TRBJ1-4 | . | TRBV20-1 | TGCAGTGCTAGAAACTTCATCGGGACAGAAAAACTGTTTTTT | CSARNFIGTEKLFF
. | TRBJ2-2 | . | TRBV7-9 | TGTGCCAGCAGCTTCATGGGGGACACCGGGGAGCTGTTTTTT | CASSFMGDTGELFF
many | TRBJ1-5 | . | TRBV3-1 | TGTGCCAGCAGCCAAGGGGTCGGTTTTCAGCCCCAGCATTTT | CASSQGVGFQPQHF
many | TRBJ2-3 | TRBD1 | TRBV24-1 | TGTGCCACCAGTGACAGCTCCGGGACAGGAGATACGCAGTATTTT | CATSDSSGTGDTQYF
few | TRBJ2-7 | . | TRBV7-9 | TGTGCCAGCAGCAAAAGTGGGACCTACGAGCAGTACTTC | CASSKSGTYEQYF
many | TRBJ2-2 | TRBD2 | TRBV4-2 | TGTGCCAGCAGCCAAGATCCCCAAGGACTAGGGAACACCGGGGAGCTGTTTTTT | CASSQDPQGLGNTGELFF
. | TRBJ1-1 | TRBD1 | TRBV7-9 | TGTGCCAGCAGTTCGTTAAGGCCGACAGGGATGGCTTTCTTT | CASSSLRPTGMAFF
many | TRBJ2-1 | . | TRBV6-4 | TGTGCCAGCAGTCCGGACACCCCGCACAATGAGCAGTTCTTC | CASSPDTPHNEQFF